These 27 T cell receptor beta chains were sequenced from one sample in a study of Ad26.COV2.S vaccination and SARS-CoV-2 variants. TCRdb's copy holds only in-frame clones and misses some; the assay was immunoSEQ multiplex PCR. The sample comprises fewer than 500,000 clones, 89% of which are singletons, and 2.5% to 3% rests with the top ten. Regarding treatment: roughly 20 received Ad26.COV2.S at low or high dose, single or two shots; 5 received placebo; per-sample allocation not given. Collection of the samples took place on day 63 after the first injection of vaccine or placebo. Sample: peripheral blood, taken in a trial of Ad26.COV2.S vaccine versus placebo. All receptors derive from a person between 18 and 65 years old who received the Ad26.COV2.S COVID-19 vaccine or a placebo.

This rearrangement joins TRBV5-1 to TRBJ2-3; D is perhaps TRBD1 or TRBD2 (5 bases each). The CDR3 is 16 residues long. Between the trimmed V and J ends, which lost 4 bases and 0 bases, there was a span of 15 bases. CDR1 SGHRS and CDR2 YFSETQ come from the germline V gene. Here the CDR3 DNA reads TGCGCCAGCAGCAGCACCGGGACGTTTAGCACAGATACGCAGTATTTT. This translates into CASSSTGTFSTDTQYF.

The chain links TRBV7-9 to TRBJ1-5, with D uncertain. Trimming shortened V by 4 bases and J by 3 bases, and 10 bases separated the two germline ends. The CDR3 contains 14 residues. Germline CDR1 SEHNR, CDR2 FQNEAQ (reference sequence). This CDR3 reads CASSSDGNNQPQHF. DNA of the CDR3: TGTGCCAGCAGCTCCGACGGTAACAATCAGCCCCAGCATTTT.

This clone has more than one count but fewer than ten. The rearrangement links TRBV28 to TRBJ2-1; TRBD1 matches 7 bases. The CDR3 totals 15 residues. The V and J ends lost 4 bases and 1 base, in that order; junction bases with no gene match: 4. Germline CDR1 MDHEN, CDR2 SYDVKM. The CDR3 nucleotides are TGTGCCAGCAGTTCACCGACAGGGTCCTACAATGAGCAGTTCTTC. It codes for CASSSPTGSYNEQFF.

This clone turned up a few times. The rearrangement uses TRBV11-2 and TRBJ2-1, with 11 bases identical to TRBD2. The CDR3 extends over 17 amino acids. Germline trimming cut 6 bases from V and 14 bases from J; bases unmatched to any gene: 21. Germline CDR1 is SGHAT and CDR2 is FQNNGV. The CDR3 nucleotides are TGTGCCAGCAGTTCAACGATCACTAGCGGGAGTACACGTGGAGAGTTCTTC. The encoded protein is CASSSTITSGSTRGEFF.

The table lists this clone with a count of one. This chain connects TRBV5-1 to TRBJ2-3, with D perhaps matching TRBD2 (6 bases). CDR3 length: 14 amino acids. Trimming stripped 0 bases from V and 4 bases from J, with 9 bases between. Per germline, CDR1 SGHRS and CDR2 YFSETQ. The CDR3 spells CASSLDWGADTQYF. The CDR3 nucleotides are TGCGCCAGCAGCTTGGACTGGGGGGCAGATACGCAGTATTTT.

The V call is TRBV4-2, the J call TRBJ2-3; 7 nucleotides agree with TRBD2. V lost 0 bases, J lost 2 bases, and 8 bases stayed unmatched. The CDR3 spans 17 residues. Looked up from germline, CDR1 is LGHNA and CDR2 is YNFKEQ. CDR3 nucleotide sequence: TGTGCCAGCAGCCAAGATGCTAGCGGTGCATTCACAGATACGCAGTATTTT. Translated, it gives CASSQDASGAFTDTQYF.

The rearrangement joins TRBV29-1 to TRBJ2-5, with D tentatively TRBD2 (6 bases). Trimming removed 3 bases at V and 5 bases at J, with 16 bases between. From germline, CDR1 is SQVTM and CDR2 ANQGSEA. CDR3 length: 14 residues. The CDR3 region is CSVDALKRVETQYF. The CDR3 DNA follows: TGCAGCGTTGACGCACTTAAGCGGGTTGAGACCCAGTACTTC. Based on the CDR3 plus reference TRBV29-1 and TRBJ2-5, the full variable domain is SAVISQKPSRDICQRGTSLTIQCQVDSQVTMMFWYRQQPGQSLTLIATANQGSEATYESGFVIDKFPISRPNLTFSTLTVSNMSPEDSSIYLCSVDALKRVETQYFGPGTRLLVL.

This sequence joins TRBV7-8 and TRBJ1-4, with TRBD1 identical over 8 bases. CDR1 and CDR2 (germline): SGHVS, FQNEAQ. V lost 2 bases to trimming and J lost 6 bases; unmatched junction nucleotides: 2. CDR3 length: 14 residues. CDR3 in amino acids: CASSLLTGDEKLFF. In DNA, the CDR3 is TGTGCCAGCAGCTTATTGACAGGGGATGAAAAACTGTTTTTT.

This clone has just one count. The chain uses TRBV5-1 and TRBJ2-7; TRBD1 is a possible D gene (6 bases). V was trimmed by 1 base and J by 0 bases, leaving 17 bases between them. This CDR3 has 17 amino acids. Germline V gene lookup returns CDR1 SGHRS and CDR2 YFSETQ. The CDR3 DNA reads TGCGCCAGCAGCTTGAACCCAACAGGGTCTGGCTCCTACGAGCAGTACTTC. It codes for CASSLNPTGSGSYEQYF. Full variable domain (outside the CDR3, taken from reference TRBV5-1 and TRBJ2-7): KAGVTQTPRYLIKTRGQQVTLSCSPISGHRSVSWYQQTPGQGLQFLFEYFSETQRNKGNFPGRFSGRQFSNSRSEMNVSTLELGDSALYLCASSLNPTGSGSYEQYFGPGTRLTVT.

The V gene is TRBV10-3, the J gene TRBJ2-7, with no clear D. In germline, CDR1 is ENHRY, CDR2 SYGVKD. V lost 4 bases and J 0 bases, leaving 10 bases between the germline ends. The CDR3 has 14 residues. This chain's CDR3 is CAISGSPLSYEQYF. CDR3 nucleotide sequence: TGTGCCATCAGTGGTAGTCCCCTCTCCTACGAGCAGTACTTC.

The CDR3 protein is CASSQDLGTNYGYTF. The CDR3 bases are TGCGCCAGCAGCCAAGATCTGGGAACTAACTATGGCTACACCTTC. The genes are TRBV4-1 and TRBJ1-2; D uncertain. CDR1 is MGHRA, CDR2 YSYEKL, per germline. Deletions cut 0 bases from V and 0 bases from J, with 8 bases between. The CDR3 extends over 15 amino acids.

J is TRBJ2-5 and V is TRBV7-2; D perhaps matches TRBD2 (6 bases). Trimming removed 5 bases from V and 5 bases from J, with 21 bases in between. CDR3 length: 16 amino acids. The germline V gene encodes CDR1 SGHTA and CDR2 FQGNSA. The CDR3 coding sequence is TGTGCCAGCAGCCTGAACGCCGGGGCCGGAGGGGAGACCCAGTACTTC. Its protein is CASSLNAGAGGETQYF.

This clone was picked up one time. The genes are TRBV20-1 and TRBJ2-1, with D unresolved. Per germline, CDR1 DFQATT and CDR2 SNEGSKA (reference sequence). The CDR3 length is 11 residues. V lost 3 bases and J lost 10, with 10 bases in between. CDR3 sequence reads: CSASLPREQFF. In DNA, the CDR3 is TGCAGTGCTAGCCTCCCCCGGGAGCAGTTCTTC.

This clone was seen once. The gene calls are TRBV2 and TRBJ2-1; no clear D gene. Trimming removed 2 bases from V and 7 bases from J, with 12 bases in between. Germline CDR1 is SNHLY and CDR2 is FYNNEI. CDR3 length equals 14 residues. The CDR3 coding sequence is TGTGCCAGCAGTGAACGCGAGAGCTTGAATGAGCAGTTCTTC. Translated, it gives CASSERESLNEQFF. Drawing the rest from reference TRBV2 and TRBJ2-1, the complete variable domain is EPEVTQTPSHQVTQMGQEVILRCVPISNHLYFYWYRQILGQKVEFLVSFYNNEISEKSEIFDDQFSVERPDGSNFTLKIRSTKLEDSAMYFCASSERESLNEQFFGPGTRLTVL.

The chain carries TRBV5-6 and TRBJ1-5; the D gene is possibly TRBD1 (6 bases). V lost 3 bases, J lost 6 bases, and 10 bases lay in between. From germline, CDR1 is SGHDT and CDR2 YYEEEE. The CDR3 extends over 13 amino acids. CDR3 in amino acids: CASSYRVGQPQHF. Here the CDR3 DNA reads TGTGCCAGCAGCTACAGGGTTGGTCAGCCCCAGCATTTT.

The chain employs TRBV7-2 and TRBJ2-5, with TRBD1 as a possible D gene (5 bases). Germline CDR1 is SGHTA and CDR2 is FQGNSA. The V and J ends lost 5 bases and 5 bases respectively, with 12 bases between them. The CDR3 spans 13 residues. The CDR3 protein is CASSVRVLETQYF. The CDR3 DNA reads TGTGCCAGCAGCGTCAGGGTCTTGGAGACCCAGTACTTC. Drawing the rest from reference TRBV7-2 and TRBJ2-5, the complete variable domain is GAGVSQSPSNKVTEKGKDVELRCDPISGHTALYWYRQSLGQGLEFLIYFQGNSAPDKSGLPSDRFSAERTGGSVSTLTIQRTQQEDSAVYLCASSVRVLETQYFGPGTRLLVL.

This clone was seen only once. The gene calls are TRBV6-6 and TRBJ1-5; tentatively, D is TRBD1 (5 bases). Germline V gene lookup returns CDR1 MNHNY and CDR2 SVGAGI (reference sequence). Trimming shortened V by 4 bases and J by 0 bases, and 10 bases separated the two germline ends. The length of the CDR3 is 15 residues. The CDR3 bases are TGTGCCAGCAGTTCGGACACTTATAGCAATCAGCCCCAGCATTTT. Amino acids: CASSSDTYSNQPQHF.

V is TRBV19 and J is TRBJ2-5; TRBD1 matches at 12 bases. CDR1 LNHDA and CDR2 SQIVND come from the germline V gene (reference sequence). J gave up 4 bases and V 9 bases, and 6 bases lay outside the gene matches. The CDR3 is 14 residues long. The chain's CDR3 is CASRDRGRGETQYF. CDR3 nucleotides: TGTGCCAGCCGGGACAGGGGGCGCGGAGAGACCCAGTACTTC.

V usage is TRBV18 and J usage is TRBJ2-1, with D possibly being TRBD2 (5 bases). V was pared by 10 bases and J by 8 bases, with 12 bases between. The germline CDR1 and CDR2 sequences are KGHSH and LQKENI. The CDR3 is 11 residues long. The CDR3 loop reads CATNSDYEQFF. The CDR3 nucleotides read TGTGCCACCAATAGCGATTATGAGCAGTTCTTC.

This chain connects TRBV7-9 to TRBJ1-2; D is ambiguous. The CDR3 spans 12 residues. The germline V and J ends were trimmed by 2 bases and 3 bases, with 4 bases remaining between them. Per the germline V gene, CDR1 is SEHNR and CDR2 is FQNEAQ (reference sequence). The DNA of the CDR3 is TGTGCCAGCAGCTTATTTCACTATGGCTACACCTTC. Its protein is CASSLFHYGYTF.

The J gene is TRBJ2-1, the V gene TRBV9; possible D gene TRBD2, 5 bases. The V and J ends lost 2 bases and 8 bases respectively, with 11 bases between them. This CDR3 contains 13 residues. The V gene's germline CDR1 is SGDLS and CDR2 YYNGEE. The CDR3 loop is CASSVSGVDEQFF. The CDR3 coding sequence is TGTGCCAGCAGCGTTTCCGGGGTCGATGAGCAGTTCTTC.

V is TRBV4-1 and J is TRBJ2-7; TRBD2 aligns across 9 bases. V gave up 1 base and J gave up 0 bases; unmatched junction bases: 4. The CDR3 extends over 16 amino acids. CDR1 MGHRA and CDR2 YSYEKL come from the germline V gene. CDR3 nucleotide sequence: TGCGCCAGCAGCCAAGTTCTAGCGGGGAGCTCCTACGAGCAGTACTTC. Amino acids: CASSQVLAGSSYEQYF.

This chain links TRBV7-2 with TRBJ2-3; possibly TRBD2 for D (7 bases). The V gene's germline CDR1 is SGHTA and CDR2 FQGNSA. V lost 8 bases and J lost 9, with 21 bases in between. The CDR3 is 14 residues long. The CDR3 spells CASRLRGPPATQYF. CDR3 nucleotide sequence: TGTGCCAGCCGTCTGCGGGGGCCCCCAGCGACGCAGTATTTT.

This clone was observed a handful of times. J is TRBJ2-7 and V is TRBV7-9, with 7 bases matching TRBD1. The CDR3 loop spans 15 amino acids. J gave up 4 bases and V 5 bases, and 11 bases lay outside the gene matches. CDR1 is SEHNR, CDR2 FQNEAQ, per germline (reference sequence). DNA of the CDR3: TGTGCCAGCAGCCCCAAGGACAGGTATACGTACGAGCAGTACTTC. It is translated as CASSPKDRYTYEQYF.

The gene calls are TRBV6-5 and TRBJ2-7, with D perhaps TRBD1 or TRBD2 (5 bases each). V was trimmed by 11 bases and J by 2 bases, leaving 10 bases between them. This CDR3 has 11 amino acids. Germline lookup yields CDR1 MNHEY and CDR2 SVGAGI. The CDR3 nucleotides are TGTGCCGGGGGTCCGCCCTACGAGCAGTACGTC. Encoded protein: CAGGPPYEQYV.

The chain carries TRBV2 and TRBJ1-2, with D perhaps matching TRBD1 (5 bases). This CDR3 is 14 amino acids long. V dropped 4 bases and J dropped 4 bases, with 13 bases sitting between them. CDR1 is SNHLY and CDR2 is FYNNEI in the germline V gene. DNA of the CDR3: TGTGCCAGCAGTGGGGGGGGTCTCTTCTATGGCTACACCTTC. Encoded protein: CASSGGGLFYGYTF.

This clone came up a few times. The genes are TRBV5-1 and TRBJ2-2; 8 nucleotides agree with TRBD1. Germline CDR1 reads SGHRS; CDR2 reads YFSETQ. This CDR3 contains 14 residues. V shed 4 bases, J shed 4 bases, and the junction held 3 bases outside the gene matches. As DNA, the CDR3 is TGCGCCAGCAGCACCGGGACAGGCACCGGGGAGCTGTTTTTT. Protein sequence: CASSTGTGTGELFF. Using reference TRBV5-1 and TRBJ2-2 for the parts outside the CDR3, the full variable domain is KAGVTQTPRYLIKTRGQQVTLSCSPISGHRSVSWYQQTPGQGLQFLFEYFSETQRNKGNFPGRFSGRQFSNSRSEMNVSTLELGDSALYLCASSTGTGTGELFFGEGSRLTVL.